This TCR beta chain comes out of a study of blood T cell repertoires in COVID-19. Looking at the study overall: Material from acute and convalescent COVID-19 was sourced from the United States, Italy and Spain. Sources were T cells, B-cell-depleted T cells, or PBMCs; the material itself was cDNA or gDNA.

V was pared by 3 bases and J by 0 bases, with 6 bases of the junction left unmatched. The germline CDR1 and CDR2 sequences are SGHTA and FQGNSA. The CDR3 spans 17 residues. This clone came up once. In the authors' workflow: For nucleated cells, counts were estimated from reference gene primer amplification. Sequencing used immunoSEQ multiplex PCR; TCRdb keeps in-frame clones, though not all of them. The DNA gave D and trimming, while V, J and clone size come from that table. In the table there are roughly 140,000 clones, 80% to 90% of which are singletons. The clonotype originates from a woman older than 75 with acute or convalescent COVID-19. Sequencing was carried out using peripheral blood. This chain connects TRBV7-2 to TRBJ2-2; 8 nucleotides agree with TRBD2. The CDR3 loop is CASSFRGGPANTGELFF. The DNA of the CDR3 is TGTGCCAGCAGCTTCCGCGGGGGGCCCGCGAACACCGGGGAGCTGTTTTTT.